This T cell receptor (beta chain) emerged from a study of OX40 agonist ivuxolimab in advanced cancers. General study points: Antigen specificity remained undetermined for the expanded peripheral T cells.

Germline lookup yields CDR1 SEHNR and CDR2 FQNEAQ (reference sequence). The CDR3 contains 17 residues. V dropped 5 bases and J dropped 7; count of bases not matched to a gene: 17. Sequencing used immunoSEQ multiplex PCR; TCRdb keeps in-frame clones, though not all of them. The table has some 75,000 clones, less than 90% seen once. Points on this clone: Its antigen is currently unknown.

Specimen: CD4+ or CD8+ T cells sorted from blood, collected in a trial of the OX40 agonist ivuxolimab. J is TRBJ1-2 and V is TRBV7-9; 9 nucleotides match TRBD1. This TCR was recovered from an adult with an advanced solid tumor such as melanoma, head and neck, liver or kidney cancer. The CDR3, as DNA: TGTGCCAGCAGCGATCACAGGGGGCGGCTCCTGGTAGGTGGCTACACCTTC. Amino acids: CASSDHRGRLLVGGYTF.